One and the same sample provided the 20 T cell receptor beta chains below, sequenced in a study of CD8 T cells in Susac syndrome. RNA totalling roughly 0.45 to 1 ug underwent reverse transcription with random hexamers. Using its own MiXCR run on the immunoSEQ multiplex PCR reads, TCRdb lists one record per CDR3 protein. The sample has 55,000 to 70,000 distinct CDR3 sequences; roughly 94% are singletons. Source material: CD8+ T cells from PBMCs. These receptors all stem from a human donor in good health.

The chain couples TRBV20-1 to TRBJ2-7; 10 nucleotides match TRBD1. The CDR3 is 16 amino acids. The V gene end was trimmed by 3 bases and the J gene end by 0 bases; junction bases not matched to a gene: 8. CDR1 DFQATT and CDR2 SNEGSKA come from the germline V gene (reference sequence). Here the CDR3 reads CSASGDRGESSYEQYF. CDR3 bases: TGCAGTGCTAGTGGGGACAGGGGCGAGAGCTCCTACGAGCAGTACTTC.

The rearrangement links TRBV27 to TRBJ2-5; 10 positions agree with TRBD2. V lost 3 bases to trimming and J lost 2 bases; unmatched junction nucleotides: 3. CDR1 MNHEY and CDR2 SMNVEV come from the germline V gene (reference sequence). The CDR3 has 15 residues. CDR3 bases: TGTGCCAGCAGTTTGAGCGGGGGGGATCAAGAGACCCAGTACTTC. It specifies CASSLSGGDQETQYF.

As DNA, the CDR3 is TGTGCCAGCAAGGGATCTGGGGGAAATCAGCCCCAGCATTTT. It codes for CASKGSGGNQPQHF. The chain employs TRBV2 and TRBJ1-5, with D possibly TRBD1 on 5 matching bases. Deletions cut 7 bases from V and 4 bases from J, with 14 bases between. The CDR3 is made up of 14 amino acids. CDR1 is SNHLY, CDR2 FYNNEI, per germline. Full variable domain (rest looked up from reference TRBV2 and TRBJ1-5): EPEVTQTPSHQVTQMGQEVILRCVPISNHLYFYWYRQILGQKVEFLVSFYNNEISEKSEIFDDQFSVERPDGSNFTLKIRSTKLEDSAMYFCASKGSGGNQPQHFGDGTRLSIL.

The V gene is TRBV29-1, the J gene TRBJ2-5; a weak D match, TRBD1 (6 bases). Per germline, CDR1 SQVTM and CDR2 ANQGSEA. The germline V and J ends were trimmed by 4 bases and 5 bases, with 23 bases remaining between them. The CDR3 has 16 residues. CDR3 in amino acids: CSVAEIPSSRGETQYF. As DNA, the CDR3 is TGCAGCGTTGCGGAAATACCTAGCTCAAGGGGGGAGACCCAGTACTTC.

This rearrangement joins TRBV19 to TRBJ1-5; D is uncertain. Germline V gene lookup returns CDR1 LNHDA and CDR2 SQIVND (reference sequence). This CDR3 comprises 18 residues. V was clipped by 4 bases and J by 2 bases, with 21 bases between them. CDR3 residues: CASSNADRAVEGNQPQHF. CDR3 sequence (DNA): TGTGCCAGTAGTAACGCCGATCGGGCAGTTGAGGGCAATCAGCCCCAGCATTTT. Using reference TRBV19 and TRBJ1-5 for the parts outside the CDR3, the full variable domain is DGGITQSPKYLFRKEGQNVTLSCEQNLNHDAMYWYRQDPGQGLRLIYYSQIVNDFQKGDIAEGYSVSREKKESFPLTVTSAQKNPTAFYLCASSNADRAVEGNQPQHFGDGTRLSIL.

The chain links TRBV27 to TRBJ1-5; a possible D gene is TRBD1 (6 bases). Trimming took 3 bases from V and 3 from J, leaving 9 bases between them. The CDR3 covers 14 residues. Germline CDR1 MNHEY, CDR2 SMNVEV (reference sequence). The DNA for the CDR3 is TGTGCCAGCAGTTTGATGGGGGCCAATCAGCCCCAGCATTTT. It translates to CASSLMGANQPQHF.

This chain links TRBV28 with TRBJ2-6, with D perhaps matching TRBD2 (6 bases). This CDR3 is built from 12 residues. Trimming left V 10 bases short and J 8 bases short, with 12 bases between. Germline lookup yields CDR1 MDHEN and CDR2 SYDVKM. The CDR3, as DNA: TGTGCCACCCAGGAGGGCACCAACGTCCTGACTTTC. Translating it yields CATQEGTNVLTF.

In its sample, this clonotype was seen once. The CDR3 DNA reads as TGCGCCAGCGCTCATGAGGGATCCCCTAATGAAAAACTGTTTTTT. It codes for CASAHEGSPNEKLFF. This chain links TRBV23-1 with TRBJ1-4; D is ambiguous. TRBV23-1 is designated an ORF whose function remains uncertain. V lost 8 bases and J 3 bases, leaving 16 bases between the germline ends. This CDR3 spans 15 amino acids.

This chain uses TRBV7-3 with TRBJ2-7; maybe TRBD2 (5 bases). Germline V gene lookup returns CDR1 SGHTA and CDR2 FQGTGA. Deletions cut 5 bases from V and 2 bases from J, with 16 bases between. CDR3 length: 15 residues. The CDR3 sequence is CASSASSAPTYEQYF. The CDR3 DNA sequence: TGTGCCAGCAGCGCCAGTAGCGCGCCAACCTACGAGCAGTACTTC.

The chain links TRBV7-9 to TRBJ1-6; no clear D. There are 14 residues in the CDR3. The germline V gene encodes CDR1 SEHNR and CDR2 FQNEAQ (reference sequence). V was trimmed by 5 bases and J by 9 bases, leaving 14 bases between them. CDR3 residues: CASSVDILRSPLHF. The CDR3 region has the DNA TGTGCCAGCAGCGTCGACATTCTTCGTTCACCCCTCCACTTT.

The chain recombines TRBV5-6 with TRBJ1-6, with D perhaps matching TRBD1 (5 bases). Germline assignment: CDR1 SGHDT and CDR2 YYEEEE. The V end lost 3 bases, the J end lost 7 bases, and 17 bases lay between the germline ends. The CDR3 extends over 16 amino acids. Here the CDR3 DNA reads TGTGCCAGCAGCTGGGGGGGACGCGGGGTAAATTCACCCCTCCACTTT. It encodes CASSWGGRGVNSPLHF.

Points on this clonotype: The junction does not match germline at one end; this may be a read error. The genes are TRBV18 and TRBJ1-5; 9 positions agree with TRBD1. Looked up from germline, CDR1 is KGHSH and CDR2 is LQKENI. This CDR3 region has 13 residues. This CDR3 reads CASSQGARQPQHF. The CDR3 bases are TGTGCCAGTTCACAGGGGGCAAGGCAGCCCCAGCATTTT.

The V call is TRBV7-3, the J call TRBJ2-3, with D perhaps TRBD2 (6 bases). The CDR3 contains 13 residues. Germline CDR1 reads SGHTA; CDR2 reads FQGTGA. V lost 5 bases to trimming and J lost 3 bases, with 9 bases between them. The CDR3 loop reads CASSASGTDTQYF. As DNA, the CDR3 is TGTGCCAGCAGCGCCAGCGGGACAGATACGCAGTATTTT. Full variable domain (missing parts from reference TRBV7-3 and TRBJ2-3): GAGVSQTPSNKVTEKGKYVELRCDPISGHTALYWYRQSLGQGPEFLIYFQGTGAADDSGLPNDRFFAVRPEGSVSTLKIQRTERGDSAVYLCASSASGTDTQYFGPGTRLTVL.

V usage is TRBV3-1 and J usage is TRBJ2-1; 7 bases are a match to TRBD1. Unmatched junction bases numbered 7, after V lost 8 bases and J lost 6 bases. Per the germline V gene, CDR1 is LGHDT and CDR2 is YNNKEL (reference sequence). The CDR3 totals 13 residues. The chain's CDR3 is CASQMDRSNEQFF. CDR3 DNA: TGTGCCAGCCAGATGGACAGGAGCAATGAGCAGTTCTTC.

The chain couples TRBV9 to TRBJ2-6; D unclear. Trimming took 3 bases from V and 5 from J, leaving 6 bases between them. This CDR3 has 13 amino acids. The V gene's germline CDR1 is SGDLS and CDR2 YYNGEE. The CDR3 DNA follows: TGTGCCAGCAGCGGAAGTCGGGCCAACGTCCTGACTTTC. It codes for CASSGSRANVLTF.

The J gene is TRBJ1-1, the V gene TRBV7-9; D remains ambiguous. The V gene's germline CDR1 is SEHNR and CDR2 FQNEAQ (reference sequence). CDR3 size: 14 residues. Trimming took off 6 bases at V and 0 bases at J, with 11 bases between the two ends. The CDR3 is CASRRAGMNTEAFF. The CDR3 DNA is TGTGCCAGCAGGAGAGCGGGGATGAACACTGAAGCTTTCTTT. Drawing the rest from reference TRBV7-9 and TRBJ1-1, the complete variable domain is DTGVSQNPRHKITKRGQNVTFRCDPISEHNRLYWYRQTLGQGPEFLTYFQNEAQLEKSRLLSDRFSAERPKGSFSTLEIQRTEQGDSAMYLCASRRAGMNTEAFFGQGTRLTVV.

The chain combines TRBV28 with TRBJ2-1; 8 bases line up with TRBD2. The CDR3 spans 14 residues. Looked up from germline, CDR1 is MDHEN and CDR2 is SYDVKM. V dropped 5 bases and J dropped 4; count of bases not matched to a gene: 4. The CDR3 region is CASSVAGLYNEQFF. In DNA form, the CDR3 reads TGTGCCAGCAGTGTAGCGGGGCTTTACAATGAGCAGTTCTTC.

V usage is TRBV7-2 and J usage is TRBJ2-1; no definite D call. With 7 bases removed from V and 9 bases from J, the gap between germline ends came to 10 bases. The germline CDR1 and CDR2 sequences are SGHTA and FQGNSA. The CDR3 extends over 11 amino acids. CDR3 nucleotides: TGTGCCAGCACCCCTTTGACTGAGCAGTTCTTC. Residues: CASTPLTEQFF. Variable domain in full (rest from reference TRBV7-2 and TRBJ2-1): GAGVSQSPSNKVTEKGKDVELRCDPISGHTALYWYRQSLGQGLEFLIYFQGNSAPDKSGLPSDRFSAERTGGSVSTLTIQRTQQEDSAVYLCASTPLTEQFFGPGTRLTVL.

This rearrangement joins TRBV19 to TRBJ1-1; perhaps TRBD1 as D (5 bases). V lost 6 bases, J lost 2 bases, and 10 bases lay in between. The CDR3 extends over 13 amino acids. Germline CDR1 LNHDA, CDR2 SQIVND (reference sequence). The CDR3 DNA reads TGTGCCAGTAGCGACAGTTCTAACACTGAAGCTTTCTTT. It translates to CASSDSSNTEAFF.

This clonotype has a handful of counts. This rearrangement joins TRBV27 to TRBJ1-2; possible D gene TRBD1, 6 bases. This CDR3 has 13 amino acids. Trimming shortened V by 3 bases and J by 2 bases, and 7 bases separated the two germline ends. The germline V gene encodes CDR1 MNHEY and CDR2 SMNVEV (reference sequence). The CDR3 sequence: CASSLGGNYGYTF. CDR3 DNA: TGTGCCAGCAGTTTGGGGGGCAACTATGGCTACACCTTC.